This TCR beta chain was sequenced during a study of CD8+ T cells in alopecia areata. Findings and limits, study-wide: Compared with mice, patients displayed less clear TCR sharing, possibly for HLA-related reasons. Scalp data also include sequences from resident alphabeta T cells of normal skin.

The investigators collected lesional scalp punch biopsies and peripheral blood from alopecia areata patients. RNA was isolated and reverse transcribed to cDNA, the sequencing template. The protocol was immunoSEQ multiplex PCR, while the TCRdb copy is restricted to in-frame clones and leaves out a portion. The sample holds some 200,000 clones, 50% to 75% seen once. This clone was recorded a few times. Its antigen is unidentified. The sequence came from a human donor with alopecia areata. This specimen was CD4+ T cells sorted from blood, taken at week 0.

Here the CDR3 DNA reads TGTGCCCACCGGACCACGTCAGGAAACACCATATATTTT. Its protein is CAHRTTSGNTIYF. This rearrangement joins TRBV30 to TRBJ1-3; D is uncertain. This CDR3 spans 13 amino acids. Trimming cost V 8 bases and J 4 bases, with 15 bases left between them. The germline V gene has CDR1 GTSNPN and CDR2 SVGIG (reference sequence).